The T cell receptor (beta chain) under discussion was sequenced for a study of blood T cell repertoires in COVID-19. Study background: PBMCs, B-cell-depleted T cells, or T cells provided the cDNA or gDNA that made up the material.

During active infection, Seattle patients enrolled and were then monitored through disease. About this clone itself: This sample also contains other DNA sequences that code for the same CDR3.

Per the authors' pipeline: How many nucleated cells were present was estimated from reference gene primer amplification. Assay: immunoSEQ multiplex PCR; the TCRdb copy retains only in-frame clones and omits some. That table supplies the V and J calls and clone size; D and trimming were determined from the DNA. The sample has over 150,000 clones, approximately 94% seen once. The V gene's germline CDR1 is SQVTM and CDR2 ANQGSEA. J was trimmed by 2 bases and V by 6 bases; bases with no gene match: 1. The CDR3 loop spans 12 amino acids. This TCR derives from a man younger than 45 with COVID-19, enrolled during active disease. Sample: peripheral blood. The chain is built from TRBV29-1 and TRBJ1-5, with 7 bases matching TRBD1. Written as DNA, the CDR3 is TGCAGCGTCGGACAGGGCAATCAGCCCCAGCATTTT. This encodes CSVGQGNQPQHF.